Below, 8 T cell receptor beta chains from the same sample are listed, as sequenced in a study of T-cell reconstitution after alpha-beta-depleted transplantation in children. Unique molecular identifiers featured in how the TCRbeta library was prepared. TCRdb reanalysed the PCR reads using MiXCR and keeps one entry per CDR3 protein. The table shows a few hundred thousand distinct CDR3 sequences, with 10% to 15% occurring only once. The specimen was PBMCs, mostly from graft donor cells, collected 360 days after TCRalphabeta/CD19-depleted stem cell transplant. The receptors shown here come from a male patient aged 10-17 years who had a stem cell transplant for acute myeloid leukemia, so the T cells may come from the graft donor.

The CDR3 nucleotides are TGCGCCAGCAGCTCGCTATCCTACAATGAGCAGTTCTTC. Its translation: CASSSLSYNEQFF. This rearrangement joins TRBV5-1 to TRBJ2-1; D is ambiguous. Trimming pared 3 bases from V and 1 base from J, leaving 5 bases between. The CDR3 consists of 13 residues. CDR1 and CDR2 from the germline V gene are SGHRS and YFSETQ.

This sequence joins TRBV7-9 and TRBJ2-4; 8 nucleotides agree with TRBD1. Losses at the gene ends were 6 bases for V and 0 bases for J; bases not matched to a gene: 7. CDR3 length: 16 amino acids. Germline V lookup: CDR1 SEHNR, CDR2 FQNEAQ (reference sequence). In DNA form, the CDR3 reads TGTGCCAGCAGGATGACAGGGGATCTAGCCAAAAACATTCAGTACTTC. Amino acids: CASRMTGDLAKNIQYF.

In this sample, this clonotype turned up a few times. The gene calls are TRBV4-2 and TRBJ2-7, with a tentative D call TRBD1 (6 bases). The germline gives CDR1 LGHNA, CDR2 YNFKEQ. Trimming cost V 4 bases and J 9 bases, with 25 bases left between them. CDR3 length: 16 residues. This CDR3 reads CASSRGSDSSPSMQYF. For the CDR3, the DNA is TGTGCCAGCAGCCGCGGATCGGACAGCTCTCCCTCGATGCAGTACTTC.

With regard to this clonotype: A read error is likely, as this CDR3 ends without the conserved phenylalanine or tryptophan. The CDR3 reads CASSQREVASYEQYY. In nucleotides, the CDR3 is TGTGCCAGCAGCCAACGGGAGGTTGCATCCTACGAGCAGTACTAC. The chain is built from TRBV27 and TRBJ2-7; 7 nucleotides agree with TRBD2. Unmatched junction bases numbered 9, after V lost 6 bases and J lost 1 base. Germline V gene sequence: CDR1 MNHEY, CDR2 SMNVEV (reference sequence). This CDR3 region has 15 residues.

This clonotype was counted many times. The chain combines TRBV29-1 with TRBJ2-7; a weak D match, TRBD1 (5 bases). V lost 4 bases, J lost 1 base, and 11 bases lay in between. CDR3 size: 13 residues. Germline CDR1 reads SQVTM; CDR2 reads ANQGSEA. CDR3 nucleotides: TGCAGCGTTGTCCTGACAGATTCCTACGAGCAGTACTTC. It codes for CSVVLTDSYEQYF.

The V gene is TRBV20-1, the J gene TRBJ2-5; a possible D gene is TRBD2 (6 bases). CDR1 is DFQATT, CDR2 SNEGSKA, per germline (reference sequence). V was pared by 4 bases and J by 2 bases, with 20 bases between. This CDR3 region has 16 residues. The DNA of the CDR3 is TGCAGTGCTACCCTGCCTCTAGCGAGGCCACAAGAGACCCAGTACTTC. Translation gives CSATLPLARPQETQYF.

This clonotype has only a few counts. The chain employs TRBV5-1 and TRBJ2-7; 12 positions agree with TRBD2. Per germline, CDR1 SGHRS and CDR2 YFSETQ. The CDR3 loop spans 19 amino acids. V was pared by 0 bases and J by 0 bases, with 10 bases of the junction left unmatched. The CDR3 sequence: CASSLGLAGGYANSYEQYF. CDR3 in DNA: TGCGCCAGCAGCTTGGGGCTAGCGGGAGGGTATGCTAACTCCTACGAGCAGTACTTC.

The chain employs TRBV4-3 and TRBJ2-2, with D unclear. V shed 1 base and J shed 4 bases, with 7 bases lying between them. Per germline, CDR1 LGHNA and CDR2 YSLEER. This CDR3 region has 14 residues. The CDR3 here is CASSQVALTGELFF. CDR3 nucleotide sequence: TGCGCCAGCAGCCAAGTCGCACTCACCGGGGAGCTGTTTTTT.